Listed below are T cell receptor beta chains from one sample, sequenced in a study of response to subunit inactivated influenza vaccine. TCRdb reanalysed the RT-PCR reads using MiXCR and keeps one entry per CDR3 protein. In the table there are hundreds of thousands of distinct CDR3 sequences, 6.5% to 8% of which are singletons. Sequencing used PBMCs from blood, obtained around 25 months after vaccination. These receptors were taken from a man aged 50 to 75 who received an inactivated influenza vaccine. The CDR3 runs from the conserved cysteine through the conserved F or W. Fields, in order: D gene, J gene, V gene, clone size, CDR3 DNA, CDR3 protein. A D gene is named only where the DNA matches it firmly. Clone size is stated in some rows and not others, as once, few, many or a class when expanded.

TRBD2 | TRBJ2-7 | TRBV20-1 | few | TGCAGTGCCGGGACTAGCGGAACCCGGGTCGATGAGCAGTACTTC | CSAGTSGTRVDEQYF
. | TRBJ2-2 | TRBV7-8 | . | TGTGCCAGCAGCCGGATGGCCGGGGAGCTGTTTTTT | CASSRMAGELFF
TRBD2 | TRBJ2-1 | TRBV7-9 | . | TGTGCCAGCAGCCATACTAGCGGGGGGGCCAATGAGCAGTTCTTC | CASSHTSGGANEQFF
. | TRBJ1-2 | TRBV5-1 | many | TGCGCCAGCAGCCCAGCCCTGGGAGACTATGGCTACACCTTC | CASSPALGDYGYTF
. | TRBJ2-5 | TRBV24-1 | few | TGTGCCACCAGTGATTCTAGGGGGACTGTAATGGGGACCCAGTACTTC | CATSDSRGTVMGTQYF
TRBD2 | TRBJ2-7 | TRBV6-2/TRBV6-3 | many | TGTGCCAGCAGTTACGCGGGAGTAGGTTACGAGCAGTACTTC | CASSYAGVGYEQYF
. | TRBJ1-6 | TRBV5-1 | . | TGCGCCAGCCGCCCGGCTGGGAATTCACCCCTCCACTTT | CASRPAGNSPLHF
. | TRBJ1-2 | TRBV30 | . | TGTGCCTGGAGCTGGGGGAGCGGTAACTATGGCTACACCTTC | CAWSWGSGNYGYTF
. | TRBJ1-2 | TRBV6-2/TRBV6-3 | few | TGTGCCAGCTCCTTCCCCCAGGGGAACTATGGCTACACCTTC | CASSFPQGNYGYTF
. | TRBJ1-2 | TRBV4-2 | many | TGTGCCAGCAGCCAAGGCCCCACAATTAACTATGGCTACACCTTC | CASSQGPTINYGYTF
. | TRBJ1-2 | TRBV7-8 | . | TGTGCCAGCAGCTTAGCTGGGGGTCGGGGGGGCTACTATGGCTACACCTTC | CASSLAGGRGGYYGYTF
TRBD1 | TRBJ2-7 | TRBV6-1 | few | TGTGCCAGCAGATCCGGACAGGGGGCCTACGAGCAGTACTTC | CASRSGQGAYEQYF
. | TRBJ2-2 | TRBV10-3 | . | TGTGCCATCAGTGACGACAGGCCGACGAACACCGGGGAGCTGTTTTTT | CAISDDRPTNTGELFF
. | TRBJ2-2 | TRBV9 | few | TGTGCCAGCAGCGTAGGCGGGACCGCCCCCGGGGAGCTGTTTTTT | CASSVGGTAPGELFF
. | TRBJ1-1 | TRBV6-2/TRBV6-3 | . | TGTGCCACCGCAGGGAGGTTGGCTGAAGCTTTCTTT | CATAGRLAEAFF
. | TRBJ2-7 | TRBV7-9 | few | TGTGCCAGCAGCCATGGGAGGTGGTCGACCGGCGAGCAGTACTTC | CASSHGRWSTGEQYF
. | TRBJ2-3 | TRBV5-1 | . | TGCGCCAGCAGCTTAGGGACTCTCGTCGGGGATACGCAGTATTTT | CASSLGTLVGDTQYF